These 27 T cell receptor beta chains were all obtained from the same sample, sequenced in a study of T-cell reconstitution after alpha-beta-depleted transplantation in children. The library targeted TCRbeta and was prepared with unique molecular identifiers. MiXCR was run by TCRdb on the PCR reads, yielding one entry per CDR3 protein. This table holds about 640,000 distinct CDR3 sequences, 13% found once. The material was PBMCs, mostly from graft donor cells, obtained 360 days after TCRalphabeta/CD19-depleted stem cell transplant. These receptors all stem from a male patient aged 10 to 17 who had a stem cell transplant for acute myeloid leukemia, so the T cells may come from the graft donor.

This clonotype was counted only a few times. This chain connects TRBV20-1 to TRBJ2-7, with D tentatively TRBD2 (6 bases). Trimming pared 1 base from V and 6 bases from J, leaving 22 bases between. The CDR3 extends over 16 amino acids. Germline-derived CDR1 and CDR2 are DFQATT and SNEGSKA (reference sequence). In nucleotides, the CDR3 is TGCAGTGCTAGAGTCCTCGACCGGGGGAGTCCCGGCGAGCAGTACTTC. This encodes CSARVLDRGSPGEQYF.

This clonotype was seen a handful of times. CDR3 in amino acids: CASSNGLFEQYF. The CDR3 DNA reads as TGTGCCAGCAGCAACGGGCTCTTCGAGCAGTACTTC. The chain employs TRBV6-2 or TRBV6-3 and TRBJ2-7; D not certain. V lost 6 bases to trimming and J lost 6 bases, with 12 bases between them. The CDR3 is made up of 12 amino acids. Germline V gene sequence: CDR1 MNHEY, CDR2 SVGEGT.

At least ten counts were recorded for this clonotype. The CDR3 protein is CSVVGQGDKYEQYF. The CDR3 DNA is TGCAGCGTTGTCGGACAGGGAGACAAATACGAGCAGTACTTC. The chain links TRBV29-1 to TRBJ2-7; TRBD1 matches at 8 bases. Trimming cost V 4 bases and J 4 bases; bases outside gene matches: 9. The CDR3 runs 14 residues. Germline CDR1 and CDR2: SQVTM and ANQGSEA.

This clonotype appeared a few times. The CDR3 spells CASSFSLRESPDTQYF. The CDR3, as DNA: TGTGCCAGCAGCTTCAGTTTGCGGGAGAGTCCAGATACGCAGTATTTT. V and J are TRBV7-2 and TRBJ2-3; 7 nucleotides agree with TRBD2. Germline-derived CDR1 and CDR2 are SGHTA and FQGNSA. The CDR3 has 16 amino acids. The J segment lost 4 bases and the V segment lost 3 bases, leaving 10 bases of the junction unmatched.

The chain is built from TRBV29-1 and TRBJ2-1, with TRBD2 as a possible D gene (5 bases). V was shortened by 2 bases and J by 9 bases, with 11 bases between the two germline ends. The CDR3 totals 12 residues. Germline V lookup: CDR1 SQVTM, CDR2 ANQGSEA. The CDR3 here is CSVESGFGEQFF. In DNA, the CDR3 is TGCAGCGTTGAAAGCGGATTCGGTGAGCAGTTCTTC.

This clonotype was observed at least ten times. An end of the junction differs from the germline gene, which may be a read error. The genes are TRBV4-3 and TRBJ2-7; D is undetermined. The CDR3 runs 13 residues. Germline V lookup: CDR1 LGHNA, CDR2 YSLEER. In DNA form, the CDR3 reads TGTGCCAGCAGCCAAGAAATGGGTTACGAGCAGTACTTC. Translated: CASSQEMGYEQYF.

This clonotype was recorded many times. The rearrangement uses TRBV6-2 or TRBV6-3 and TRBJ2-3; 8 bases map to TRBD2. The germline V gene encodes CDR1 MNHEY and CDR2 SVGEGT. V was clipped by 6 bases and J by 1 base; unmatched bases: 0. The CDR3 is made up of 13 amino acids. This CDR3 reads CASRTSGTDTQYF. DNA for the CDR3: TGTGCCAGCAGGACTAGCGGCACAGATACGCAGTATTTT.

The gene calls are TRBV6-2 or TRBV6-3 and TRBJ2-1; 12 positions match TRBD2. The CDR3 contains 16 residues. Germline trimming cut 6 bases from V and 10 bases from J; bases unmatched to any gene: 13. Germline V gives CDR1 MNHEY, CDR2 SVGEGT. CDR3 in DNA: TGTGCCAGCAGGCCTCCCGGACTAGCGGGACCTGGGGAGCAGTTCTTC. It encodes CASRPPGLAGPGEQFF.

J is TRBJ2-7 and V is TRBV4-3; 7 bases fit TRBD1. Germline V gene lookup returns CDR1 LGHNA and CDR2 YSLEER. V lost 1 base to trimming and J lost 5 bases; unmatched junction nucleotides: 2. This CDR3 has 13 residues. In DNA form, the CDR3 reads TGCGCCAGCAGCCAAGGACAGGGCCACGAGCAGTACTTC. Protein product: CASSQGQGHEQYF.

This clonotype was counted many times. The chain recombines TRBV27 with TRBJ2-7, with 9 bases fitting TRBD1. Germline V gene sequence: CDR1 MNHEY, CDR2 SMNVEV (reference sequence). CDR3 length: 15 residues. The ends lost 4 bases at V and 3 bases at J; junction bases unmatched: 7. The CDR3 loop is CASSWGQGPGYEQYF. As DNA, the CDR3 is TGTGCCAGCAGTTGGGGACAGGGACCCGGCTACGAGCAGTACTTC.

V and J are TRBV7-2 and TRBJ2-4; D perhaps matches TRBD2 (6 bases). The CDR3 contains 17 residues. Trimming cost V 0 bases and J 5 bases, with 17 bases left between them. Germline CDR1 SGHTA, CDR2 FQGNSA. The CDR3 sequence is CASSLASGAGTQNIQYF. The CDR3, as DNA: TGTGCCAGCAGCTTAGCAAGTGGAGCGGGCACCCAAAACATTCAGTACTTC. Full variable domain (missing parts from reference TRBV7-2 and TRBJ2-4): GAGVSQSPSNKVTEKGKDVELRCDPISGHTALYWYRQSLGQGLEFLIYFQGNSAPDKSGLPSDRFSAERTGGSVSTLTIQRTQQEDSAVYLCASSLASGAGTQNIQYFGAGTRLSVL.

This clonotype was observed a handful of times. J is TRBJ2-7 and V is TRBV10-3; maybe TRBD1 (6 bases). The CDR3 is 14 amino acids. Germline V gene sequence: CDR1 ENHRY, CDR2 SYGVKD. Trimming took 4 bases from V and 5 from J, leaving 15 bases between them. The CDR3 here is CAISVRDIRDEQYF. The CDR3 bases are TGTGCCATCAGTGTCCGGGACATAAGGGACGAGCAGTACTTC.

The V and J genes are TRBV4-1 and TRBJ2-1, with 16 nucleotides matching TRBD2. The trim removed 1 base at V and 0 bases at J, leaving 12 bases unmatched. The CDR3 totals 22 residues. CDR1 MGHRA and CDR2 YSYEKL come from the germline V gene. CDR3 sequence: CASSQGGSKGLAGGGSYNEQFF. The CDR3 bases are TGCGCCAGCAGCCAAGGGGGGTCGAAGGGACTAGCGGGAGGGGGCTCCTACAATGAGCAGTTCTTC.

In this sample, this clonotype turned up a few times. The chain combines TRBV5-5 with TRBJ2-5; D may be TRBD2 (6 bases). Germline V gives CDR1 SGHKS, CDR2 YYEKEE (reference sequence). The ends were cut back, 4 bases at V and 0 bases at J, with 10 bases in the middle. The CDR3 has 14 amino acids. The CDR3 sequence: CASSAGLYQETQYF. The CDR3 DNA is TGTGCCAGCAGCGCGGGACTTTACCAAGAGACCCAGTACTTC.

This clonotype was counted many times. The rearrangement links TRBV7-3 to TRBJ2-1; TRBD2 matches 7 bases. Germline CDR1 reads SGHTA; CDR2 reads FQGTGA. There are 16 residues in the CDR3. Trimming at V came to 4 bases and at J to 1 base, leaving 7 bases not matched to a gene. CDR3 in amino acids: CASSSRLAGSYNEQFF. The CDR3 DNA reads as TGTGCCAGCAGCTCCCGACTAGCTGGATCCTACAATGAGCAGTTCTTC.

The rearrangement joins TRBV4-2 to TRBJ2-3; 11 positions match TRBD2. After removal of 0 bases from V and 3 bases from J, the junction contained 8 bases not matched to a gene. CDR1 and CDR2 (germline): LGHNA, YNFKEQ. The CDR3 contains 18 residues. CDR3 amino acids: CASSQDFFASGRTDTQYF. CDR3 DNA: TGTGCCAGCAGCCAAGACTTTTTCGCTAGCGGGAGGACAGATACGCAGTATTTT.

This clonotype turned up a few times. V is TRBV12-3 or TRBV12-4 and J is TRBJ2-3, with 10 nucleotides matching TRBD2. CDR3 size: 16 residues. Trimming took 7 bases from V and 2 from J; bases not matched to a gene: 9. This CDR3 reads CASTDSGRPPTDTQYF. In nucleotides, the CDR3 is TGTGCCAGCACCGATAGCGGGAGGCCCCCCACAGATACGCAGTATTTT.

The rearrangement links TRBV7-2 to TRBJ1-1; tentatively, D is TRBD1 (5 bases). Germline V gene lookup returns CDR1 SGHTA and CDR2 FQGNSA. Trimming cost V 1 base and J 5 bases, with 8 bases left between them. The CDR3 extends over 13 amino acids. As DNA, the CDR3 is TGTGCCAGCAGCTTAGGATGGGGGACTGAAGCTTTCTTT. This gives the protein CASSLGWGTEAFF.

The gene calls are TRBV4-1 and TRBJ1-1; D remains ambiguous. This CDR3 comprises 15 residues. Germline lookup yields CDR1 MGHRA and CDR2 YSYEKL. Trimming cost V 4 bases and J 1 base, with 13 bases left between them. The CDR3 coding sequence is TGCGCCAGCAGCCCTGGAAACCGACCGAACACTGAAGCTTTCTTT. The encoded protein is CASSPGNRPNTEAFF.

This clonotype was picked up a small number of times. This sequence joins TRBV21-1 and TRBJ2-5; the table assigns TRBD2, which was not confirmed against the DNA. TRBV21-1 is listed as a pseudogene. The CDR3 is made up of 17 amino acids. The CDR3 region is CASSKELAGGPGETQYF. The CDR3 region has the DNA TGTGCCAGCAGCAAAGAACTAGCGGGAGGGCCTGGAGAGACCCAGTACTTC.

V and J are TRBV24-1 and TRBJ2-4, with TRBD2 matching 10 bases. This CDR3 has 16 residues. J lost 8 bases, V lost 3 bases, and 9 bases had no gene match. Germline CDR1 KGHDR, CDR2 SFDVKD. The CDR3 DNA reads TGTGCCACCAGTGATGGACTAGCGGACCCCTGGGACATTCAGTACTTC. It is translated as CATSDGLADPWDIQYF.

This clonotype was picked up a small number of times. This chain uses TRBV6-5 with TRBJ2-7; perhaps TRBD2 as D (6 bases). Trimming pared 1 base from V and 3 bases from J, leaving 22 bases between. This CDR3 is 18 amino acids long. Germline-derived CDR1 and CDR2 are MNHEY and SVGAGI. The CDR3 here is CASSYYPRGTPGDYEQYF. In DNA, the CDR3 is TGTGCCAGCAGTTACTACCCACGAGGGACTCCCGGTGACTACGAGCAGTACTTC.

This clonotype was seen a few times. The V and J genes are TRBV29-1 and TRBJ2-1; 8 nucleotides line up with TRBD2. CDR1 SQVTM and CDR2 ANQGSEA come from the germline V gene. Trimming removed 5 bases from V and 7 bases from J; junction bases left unmatched: 10. The CDR3 contains 14 residues. The DNA for the CDR3 is TGCAGCGTTAAATTGGCGGGAGGTAGGAATGAGCAGTTCTTC. It yields the protein CSVKLAGGRNEQFF.

This clonotype was picked up a small number of times. A much larger clone differs by one base, so this may be a read error. The rearrangement links TRBV7-2 to TRBJ2-1; D is perhaps TRBD1 or TRBD2 (5 bases each). Germline V gene data show CDR1 as SGHTA and CDR2 as FQGNSA. Trimming removed 8 bases from V and 10 bases from J, with 9 bases in between. The CDR3 totals 10 residues. The CDR3 bases are TGTGCCAGCGGGACCTACGAGCAGTTCTTC. Encoded protein: CASGTYEQFF. The full variable domain, completed using reference TRBV7-2 and TRBJ2-1, is GAGVSQSPSNKVTEKGKDVELRCDPISGHTALYWYRQSLGQGLEFLIYFQGNSAPDKSGLPSDRFSAERTGGSVSTLTIQRTQQEDSAVYLCASGTYEQFFGPGTRLTVL.

The sample holds many counts of this clonotype. The chain uses TRBV28 and TRBJ1-4, with 8 bases aligning to TRBD1. V dropped 6 bases and J dropped 3; count of bases not matched to a gene: 6. CDR3 length: 15 amino acids. The germline V gene has CDR1 MDHEN and CDR2 SYDVKM. In DNA, the CDR3 is TGTGCCAGCAGCCTACCGACAGGGGCTAATGAAAAACTGTTTTTT. Its protein is CASSLPTGANEKLFF. Full variable domain (remainder filled in from reference TRBV28 and TRBJ1-4): DVKVTQSSRYLVKRTGEKVFLECVQDMDHENMFWYRQDPGLGLRLIYFSYDVKMKEKGDIPEGYSVSREKKERFSLILESASTNQTSMYLCASSLPTGANEKLFFGSGTQLSVL.

Ten or more counts support this clonotype. The genes are TRBV28 and TRBJ2-5; TRBD2 matches at 14 bases. This CDR3 has 16 residues. Trimming took 3 bases from V and 5 from J; bases not matched to a gene: 5. From germline, CDR1 is MDHEN and CDR2 SYDVKM. The CDR3 DNA sequence: TGTGCCAGCAGTTTTTCGGGACTAGCGGGAGTTGAGACCCAGTACTTC. Protein product: CASSFSGLAGVETQYF.

The table lists this clonotype with a few counts. This chain links TRBV28 with TRBJ2-7, with 10 bases identical to TRBD2. Germline CDR1 MDHEN, CDR2 SYDVKM. V trimming: 7 bases; J trimming: 2 bases; junction bases outside the gene matches: 8. CDR3 size: 15 residues. CDR3 nucleotide sequence: TGTGCCAGCACCAAAACTAGCGGGACTCCCTACGAGCAGTACTTC. It codes for CASTKTSGTPYEQYF.